This T cell receptor (beta chain) was identified in a study of Graves' ophthalmopathy and Graves' hyperthyroidism. This clonotype was observed at least ten times. The target antigen is unknown. Study-level points and caveats: Most thyroid clonotypes expanded beyond 0.001 frequency were also found in blood.

Amplification targeted the TCR beta CDR3 regions, with RNA transcripts as the source material. Scientists carried out first-round RT-PCR using HTBI primers and then a second-round multiplex PCR. TCRdb called the multiplex PCR reads again in MiXCR, with one record for every CDR3 protein. The sample consists of 300,000 to 400,000 distinct CDR3 sequences, roughly a sixth of them appearing once. No donor had other autoimmune disease, uncontrolled infection, pregnancy or lactation. The sequence derives from an adult man with Graves' ophthalmopathy. The material sequenced was peripheral blood.

CDR3 protein: CASSESGNQPQHF. CDR3 nucleotide sequence: TGTGCCAGCAGTGAATCCGGCAATCAGCCCCAGCATTTT. This sequence joins TRBV6-1 and TRBJ1-5; no firm D call. This CDR3 spans 13 amino acids. Germline loops: CDR1 MNHNS, CDR2 SASEGT. V was cut by 2 bases and J by 2 bases, with 4 bases left in between.